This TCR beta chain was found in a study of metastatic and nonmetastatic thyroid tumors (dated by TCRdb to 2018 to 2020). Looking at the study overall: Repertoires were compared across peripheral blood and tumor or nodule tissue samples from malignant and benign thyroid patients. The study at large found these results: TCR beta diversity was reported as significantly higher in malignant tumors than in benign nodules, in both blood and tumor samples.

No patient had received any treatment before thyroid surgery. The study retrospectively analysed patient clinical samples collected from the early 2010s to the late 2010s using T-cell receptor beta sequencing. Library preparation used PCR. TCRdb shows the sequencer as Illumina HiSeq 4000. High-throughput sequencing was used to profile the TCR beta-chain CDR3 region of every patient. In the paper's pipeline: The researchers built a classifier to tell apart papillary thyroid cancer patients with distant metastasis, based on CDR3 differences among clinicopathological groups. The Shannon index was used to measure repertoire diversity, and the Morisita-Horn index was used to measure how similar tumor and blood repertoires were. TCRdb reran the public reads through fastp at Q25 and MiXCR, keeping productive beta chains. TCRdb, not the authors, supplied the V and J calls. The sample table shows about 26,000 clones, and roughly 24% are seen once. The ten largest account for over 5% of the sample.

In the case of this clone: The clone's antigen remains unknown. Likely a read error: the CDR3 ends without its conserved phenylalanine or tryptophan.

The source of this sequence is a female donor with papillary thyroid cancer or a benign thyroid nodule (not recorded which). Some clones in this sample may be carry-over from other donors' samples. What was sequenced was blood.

The CDR3 protein is CASSLTDSGPFYEQYI. The DNA reads as follows: TGTGCCAGCAGCCTAACGGACAGCGGCCCGTTCTACGAGCAGTACATC. Recombination linked TRBV28 to TRBJ2-7; 6 matching bases give a weak D call of TRBD1. From a lookup of the germline V gene, CDR1 and CDR2 are MDHEN and SYDVKM. The CDR3 is 16 residues long, counting both termini. The only DNA kept is the CDR3, 48 bases in frame from the first base. The V and J ends are trimmed by 6 bases and 3 bases, leaving 21 bases between them.